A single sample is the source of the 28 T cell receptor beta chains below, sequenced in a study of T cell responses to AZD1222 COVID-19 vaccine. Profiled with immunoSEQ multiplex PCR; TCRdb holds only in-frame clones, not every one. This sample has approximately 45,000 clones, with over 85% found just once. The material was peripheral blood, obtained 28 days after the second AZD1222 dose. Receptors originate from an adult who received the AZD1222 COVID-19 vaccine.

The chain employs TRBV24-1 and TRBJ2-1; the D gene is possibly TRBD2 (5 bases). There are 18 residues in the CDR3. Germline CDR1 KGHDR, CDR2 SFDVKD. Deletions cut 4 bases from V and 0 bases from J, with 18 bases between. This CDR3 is CATSDLPPLAGSYNEQFF. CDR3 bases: TGTGCCACCAGTGACCTACCTCCCTTGGCGGGCTCCTACAATGAGCAGTTCTTC.

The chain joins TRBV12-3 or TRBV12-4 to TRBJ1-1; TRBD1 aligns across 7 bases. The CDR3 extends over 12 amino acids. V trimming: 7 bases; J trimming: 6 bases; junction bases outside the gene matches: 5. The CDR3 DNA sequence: TGTGCCAGCACAAAAGGGGGCGCTGAAGCTTTCTTT. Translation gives CASTKGGAEAFF.

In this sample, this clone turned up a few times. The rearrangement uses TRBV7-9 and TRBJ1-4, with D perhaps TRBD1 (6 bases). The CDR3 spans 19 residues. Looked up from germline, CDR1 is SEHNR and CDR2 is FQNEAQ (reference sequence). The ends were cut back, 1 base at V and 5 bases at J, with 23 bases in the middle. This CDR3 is CASSLEDFSGRTVNEKLFF. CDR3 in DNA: TGTGCCAGCAGCTTAGAAGATTTCTCCGGTCGGACAGTCAATGAAAAACTGTTTTTT.

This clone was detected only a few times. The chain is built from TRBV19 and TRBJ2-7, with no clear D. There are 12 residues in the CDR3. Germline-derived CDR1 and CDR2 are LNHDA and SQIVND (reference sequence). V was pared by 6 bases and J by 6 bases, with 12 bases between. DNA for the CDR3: TGTGCCAGTAGCCTTACTAAGGGCGAGCAGTACTTC. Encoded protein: CASSLTKGEQYF. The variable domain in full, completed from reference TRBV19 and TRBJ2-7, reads DGGITQSPKYLFRKEGQNVTLSCEQNLNHDAMYWYRQDPGQGLRLIYYSQIVNDFQKGDIAEGYSVSREKKESFPLTVTSAQKNPTAFYLCASSLTKGEQYFGPGTRLTVT.

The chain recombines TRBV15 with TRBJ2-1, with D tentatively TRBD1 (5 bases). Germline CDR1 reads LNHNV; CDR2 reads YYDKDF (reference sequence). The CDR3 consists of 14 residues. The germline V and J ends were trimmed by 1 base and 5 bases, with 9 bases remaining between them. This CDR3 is CATSRGGVDNEQFF. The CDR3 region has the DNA TGTGCCACCAGCAGAGGGGGCGTTGACAATGAGCAGTTCTTC.

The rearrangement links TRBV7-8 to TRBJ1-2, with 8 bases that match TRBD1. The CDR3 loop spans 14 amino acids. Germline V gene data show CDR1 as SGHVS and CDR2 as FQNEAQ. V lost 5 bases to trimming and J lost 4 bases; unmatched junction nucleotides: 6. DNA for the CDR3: TGTGCCAGCAGCCGAGGGACAGGTCCCTATGGCTACACCTTC. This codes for CASSRGTGPYGYTF.

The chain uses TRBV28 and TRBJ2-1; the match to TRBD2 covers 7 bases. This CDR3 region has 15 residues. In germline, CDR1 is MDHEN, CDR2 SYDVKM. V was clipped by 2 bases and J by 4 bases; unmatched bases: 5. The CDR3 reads CASSLPGGGYNEQFF. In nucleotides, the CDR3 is TGTGCCAGCAGTTTACCGGGAGGAGGATACAATGAGCAGTTCTTC. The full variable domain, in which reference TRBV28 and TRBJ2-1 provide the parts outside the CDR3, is DVKVTQSSRYLVKRTGEKVFLECVQDMDHENMFWYRQDPGLGLRLIYFSYDVKMKEKGDIPEGYSVSREKKERFSLILESASTNQTSMYLCASSLPGGGYNEQFFGPGTRLTVL.

The CDR3 nucleotides are TGTGCCAGCAGTAAACAGGGACCTCCGACCTACACCTTC. Its protein product is CASSKQGPPTYTF. V and J are TRBV27 and TRBJ1-2, with D possibly matching TRBD1 (6 bases). The CDR3 sequence is 13 residues long. Germline loops: CDR1 MNHEY, CDR2 SMNVEV (reference sequence). Trimming stripped 5 bases from V and 10 bases from J, with 17 bases between.

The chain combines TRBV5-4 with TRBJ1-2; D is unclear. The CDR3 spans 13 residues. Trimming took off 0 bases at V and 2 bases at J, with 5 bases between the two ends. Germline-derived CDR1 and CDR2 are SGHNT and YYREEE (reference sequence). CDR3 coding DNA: TGTGCCAGCAGCTTGGCCAGAAACTATGGCTACACCTTC. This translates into CASSLARNYGYTF.

CDR3: CAWSIGNTDTQYF. CDR3 DNA sequence: TGTGCCTGGAGTATCGGGAACACAGATACGCAGTATTTT. The chain recombines TRBV30 with TRBJ2-3; D is perhaps TRBD2 (5 bases). V lost 2 bases, J lost 2 bases, and 8 bases lay in between. The CDR3 length is 13 residues. Looked up from germline, CDR1 is GTSNPN and CDR2 is SVGIG (reference sequence).

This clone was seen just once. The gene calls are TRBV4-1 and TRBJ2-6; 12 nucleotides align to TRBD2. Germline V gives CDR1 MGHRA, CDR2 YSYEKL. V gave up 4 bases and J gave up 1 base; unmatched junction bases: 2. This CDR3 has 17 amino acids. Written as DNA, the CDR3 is TGCGCCAGCAGCCCGACTAGCGGGAGTTCTGGGGCCAACGTCCTGACTTTC. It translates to CASSPTSGSSGANVLTF.

CDR3 coding DNA: TGTGCCAGCAGCTTAGTTCCAGGGCTTAACGAGCAGTACTTC. This encodes CASSLVPGLNEQYF. The V gene is TRBV7-9, the J gene TRBJ2-7; maybe TRBD1 (5 bases). Germline CDR1 is SEHNR and CDR2 is FQNEAQ (reference sequence). There are 14 residues in the CDR3. The V end lost 1 base, the J end lost 5 bases, and 12 bases lay between the germline ends.

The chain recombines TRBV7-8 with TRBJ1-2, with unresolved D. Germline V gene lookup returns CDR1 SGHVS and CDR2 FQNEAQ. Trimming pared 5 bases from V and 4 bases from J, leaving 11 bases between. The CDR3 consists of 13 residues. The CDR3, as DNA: TGTGCCAGCAGCCCGGAGGCAGGCTATGGCTACACCTTC. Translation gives CASSPEAGYGYTF.

The CDR3 sequence: CASSLFSGLAGAKASFNEQFF. The CDR3 DNA reads as TGTGCCAGCAGTTTATTCTCCGGACTAGCGGGAGCTAAGGCTTCTTTCAATGAGCAGTTCTTC. The genes are TRBV27 and TRBJ2-1; 13 bases are a match to TRBD2. This CDR3 has 21 residues. The V and J ends lost 1 base and 6 bases, in that order; junction bases with no gene match: 18. Per the germline V gene, CDR1 is MNHEY and CDR2 is SMNVEV (reference sequence).

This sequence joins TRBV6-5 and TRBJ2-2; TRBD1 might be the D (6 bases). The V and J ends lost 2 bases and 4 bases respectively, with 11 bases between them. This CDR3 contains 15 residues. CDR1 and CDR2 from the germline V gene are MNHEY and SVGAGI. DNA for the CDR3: TGTGCCAGCAGTTACGGGGGCGCGGGCACCGGGGAGCTGTTTTTT. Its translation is CASSYGGAGTGELFF.

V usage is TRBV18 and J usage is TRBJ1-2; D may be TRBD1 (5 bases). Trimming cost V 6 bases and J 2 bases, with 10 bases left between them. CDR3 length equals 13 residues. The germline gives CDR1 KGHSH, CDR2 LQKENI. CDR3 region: CASSQTENYGYTF. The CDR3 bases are TGTGCCAGCTCCCAGACAGAGAACTATGGCTACACCTTC.

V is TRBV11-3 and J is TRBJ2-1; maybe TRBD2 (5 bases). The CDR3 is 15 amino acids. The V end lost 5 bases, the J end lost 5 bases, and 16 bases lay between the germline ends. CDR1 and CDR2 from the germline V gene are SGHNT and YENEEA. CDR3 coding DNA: TGTGCCAGCAGCCCGCAATCCCGGGGAAACAATGAGCAGTTCTTC. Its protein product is CASSPQSRGNNEQFF.

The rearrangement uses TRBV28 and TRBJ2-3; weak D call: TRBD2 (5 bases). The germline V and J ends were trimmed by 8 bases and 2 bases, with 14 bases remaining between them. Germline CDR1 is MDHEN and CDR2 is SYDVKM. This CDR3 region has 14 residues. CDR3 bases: TGTGCCAGCCAACCCGACGGGATCACAGATACGCAGTATTTT. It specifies CASQPDGITDTQYF.

CDR3 sequence (DNA): TGTGCCAGCCGACCCGTTACCCTATTTAACTATGGCTACACCTTC. Translation gives CASRPVTLFNYGYTF. V usage is TRBV28 and J usage is TRBJ1-2; D gene uncertain. Germline CDR1 reads MDHEN; CDR2 reads SYDVKM. The CDR3 consists of 15 residues. Trimming removed 8 bases from V and 1 base from J, with 17 bases in between.

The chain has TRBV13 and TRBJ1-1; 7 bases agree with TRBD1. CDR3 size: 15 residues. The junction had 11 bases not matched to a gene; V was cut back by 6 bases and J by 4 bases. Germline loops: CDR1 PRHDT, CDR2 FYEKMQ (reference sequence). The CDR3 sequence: CASSAGGEWRTEAFF. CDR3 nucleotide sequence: TGTGCCAGCAGTGCAGGGGGGGAGTGGCGCACTGAAGCTTTCTTT. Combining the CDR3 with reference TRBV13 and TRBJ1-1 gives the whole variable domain AAGVIQSPRHLIKEKRETATLKCYPIPRHDTVYWYQQGPGQDPQFLISFYEKMQSDKGSIPDRFSAQQFSDYHSELNMSSLELGDSALYFCASSAGGEWRTEAFFGQGTRLTVV.

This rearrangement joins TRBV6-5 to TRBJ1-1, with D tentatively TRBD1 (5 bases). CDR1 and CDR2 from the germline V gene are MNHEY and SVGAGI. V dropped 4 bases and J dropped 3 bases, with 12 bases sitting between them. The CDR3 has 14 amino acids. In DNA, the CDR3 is TGTGCCAGCAGTTCCAAGGGGCCGGACACTGAAGCTTTCTTT. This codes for CASSSKGPDTEAFF.

The DNA for the CDR3 is TGTGCCAGCAGCTACGACTTTTACGAGCAGTACTTC. It yields the protein CASSYDFYEQYF. The rearrangement joins TRBV5-6 to TRBJ2-7; D not certain. This CDR3 is 12 amino acids long. From germline, CDR1 is SGHDT and CDR2 YYEEEE. V lost 3 bases and J lost 4, with 8 bases in between.

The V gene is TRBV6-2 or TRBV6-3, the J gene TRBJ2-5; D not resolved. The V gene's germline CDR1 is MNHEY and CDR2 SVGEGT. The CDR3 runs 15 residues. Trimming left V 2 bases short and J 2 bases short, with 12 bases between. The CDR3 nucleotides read TGTGCCAGCAGTTACGTGTCAGGTCTTCAAGAGACCCAGTACTTC. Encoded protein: CASSYVSGLQETQYF.

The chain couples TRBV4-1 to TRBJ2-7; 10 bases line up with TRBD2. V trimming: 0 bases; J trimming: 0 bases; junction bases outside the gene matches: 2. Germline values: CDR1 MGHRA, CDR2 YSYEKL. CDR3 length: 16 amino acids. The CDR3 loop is CASSQEASGSSYEQYF. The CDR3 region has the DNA TGCGCCAGCAGCCAAGAAGCTAGCGGGAGCTCCTACGAGCAGTACTTC.

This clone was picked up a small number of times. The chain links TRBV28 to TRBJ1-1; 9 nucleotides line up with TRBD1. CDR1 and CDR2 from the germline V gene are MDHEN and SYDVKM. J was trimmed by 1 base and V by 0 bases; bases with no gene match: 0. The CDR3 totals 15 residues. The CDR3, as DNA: TGTGCCAGCAGTTTATGGGGACAGGGGAACACTGAAGCTTTCTTT. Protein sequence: CASSLWGQGNTEAFF.

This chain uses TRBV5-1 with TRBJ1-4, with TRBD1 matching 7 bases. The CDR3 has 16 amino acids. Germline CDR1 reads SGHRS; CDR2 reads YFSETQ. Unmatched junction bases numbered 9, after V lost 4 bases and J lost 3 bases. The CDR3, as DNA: TGCGCCAGCAGCCCCGGGGGACAGCCTTCTAATGAAAAACTGTTTTTT. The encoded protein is CASSPGGQPSNEKLFF. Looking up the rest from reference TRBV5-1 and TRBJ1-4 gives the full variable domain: KAGVTQTPRYLIKTRGQQVTLSCSPISGHRSVSWYQQTPGQGLQFLFEYFSETQRNKGNFPGRFSGRQFSNSRSEMNVSTLELGDSALYLCASSPGGQPSNEKLFFGSGTQLSVL.

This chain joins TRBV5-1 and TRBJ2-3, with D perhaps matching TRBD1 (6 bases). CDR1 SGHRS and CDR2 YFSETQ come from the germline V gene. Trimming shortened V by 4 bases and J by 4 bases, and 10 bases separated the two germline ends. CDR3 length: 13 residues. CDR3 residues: CASSQGTADTQYF. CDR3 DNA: TGCGCCAGCAGCCAGGGGACGGCAGATACGCAGTATTTT.

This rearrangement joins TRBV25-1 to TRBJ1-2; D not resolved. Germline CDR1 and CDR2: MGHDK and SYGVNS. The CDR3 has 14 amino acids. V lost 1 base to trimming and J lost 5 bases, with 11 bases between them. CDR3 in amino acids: CASSEFGIDYGYTF. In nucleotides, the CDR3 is TGTGCCAGCAGTGAATTTGGCATTGATTATGGCTACACCTTC.